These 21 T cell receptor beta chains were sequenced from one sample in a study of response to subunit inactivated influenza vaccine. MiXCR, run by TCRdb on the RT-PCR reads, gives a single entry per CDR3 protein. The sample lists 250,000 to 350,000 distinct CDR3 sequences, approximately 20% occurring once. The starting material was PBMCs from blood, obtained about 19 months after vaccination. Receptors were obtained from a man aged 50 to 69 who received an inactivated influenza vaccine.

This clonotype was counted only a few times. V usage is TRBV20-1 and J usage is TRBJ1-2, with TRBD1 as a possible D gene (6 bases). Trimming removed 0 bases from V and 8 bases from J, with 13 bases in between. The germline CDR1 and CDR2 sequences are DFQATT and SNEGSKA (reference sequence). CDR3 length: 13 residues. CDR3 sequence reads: CSARETLRGGYTF. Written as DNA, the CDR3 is TGCAGTGCTAGAGAGACTTTAAGGGGGGGCTACACCTTC.

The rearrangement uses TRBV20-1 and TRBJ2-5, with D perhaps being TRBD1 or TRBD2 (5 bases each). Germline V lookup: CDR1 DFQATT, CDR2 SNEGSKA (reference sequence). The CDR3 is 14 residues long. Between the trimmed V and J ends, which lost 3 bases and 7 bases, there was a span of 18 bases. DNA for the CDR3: TGCAGTGCTAGCCGGGGCCGGATTGGTGTGACCCAGTACTTC. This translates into CSASRGRIGVTQYF.

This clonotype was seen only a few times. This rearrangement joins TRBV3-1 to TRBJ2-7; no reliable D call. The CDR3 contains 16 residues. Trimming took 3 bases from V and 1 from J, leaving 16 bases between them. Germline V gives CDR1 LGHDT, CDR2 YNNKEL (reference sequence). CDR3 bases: TGTGCCAGCAGCCATCGCGACTGGTTCTCTTCCTACGAGCAGTACTTC. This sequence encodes CASSHRDWFSSYEQYF.

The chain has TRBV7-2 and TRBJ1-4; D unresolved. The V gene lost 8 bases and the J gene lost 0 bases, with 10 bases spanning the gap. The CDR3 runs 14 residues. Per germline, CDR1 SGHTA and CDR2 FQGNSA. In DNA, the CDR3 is TGTGCCAGCGCTGGGGATACAACTAATGAAAAACTGTTTTTT. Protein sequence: CASAGDTTNEKLFF.

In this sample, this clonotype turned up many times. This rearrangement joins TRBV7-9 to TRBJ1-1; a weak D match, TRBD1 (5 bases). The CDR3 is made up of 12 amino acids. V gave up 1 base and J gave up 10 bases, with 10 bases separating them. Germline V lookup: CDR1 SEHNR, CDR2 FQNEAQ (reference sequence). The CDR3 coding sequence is TGTGCCAGCAGCTTAGATAGGGGAAGAGCTTTCTTT. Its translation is CASSLDRGRAFF. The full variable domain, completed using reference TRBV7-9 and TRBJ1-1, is DTGVSQNPRHKITKRGQNVTFRCDPISEHNRLYWYRQTLGQGPEFLTYFQNEAQLEKSRLLSDRFSAERPKGSFSTLEIQRTEQGDSAMYLCASSLDRGRAFFGQGTRLTVV.

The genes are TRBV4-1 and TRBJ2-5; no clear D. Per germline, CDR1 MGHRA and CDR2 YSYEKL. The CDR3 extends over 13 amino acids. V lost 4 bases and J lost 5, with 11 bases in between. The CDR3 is CASSLTRVETQYF. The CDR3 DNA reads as TGCGCCAGCAGCCTTACAAGGGTGGAGACCCAGTACTTC.

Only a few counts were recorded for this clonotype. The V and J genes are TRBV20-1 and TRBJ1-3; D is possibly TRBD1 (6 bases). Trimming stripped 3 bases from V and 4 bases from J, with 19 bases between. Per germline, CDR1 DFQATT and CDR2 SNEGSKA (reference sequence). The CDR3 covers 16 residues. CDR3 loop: CSARDSEQGAGNTIYF. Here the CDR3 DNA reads TGCAGTGCTAGGGATTCCGAACAGGGCGCCGGAAACACCATATATTTT.

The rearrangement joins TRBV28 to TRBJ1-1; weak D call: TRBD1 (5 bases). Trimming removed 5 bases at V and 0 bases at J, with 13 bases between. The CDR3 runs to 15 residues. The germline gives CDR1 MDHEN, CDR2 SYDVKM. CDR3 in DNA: TGTGCCAGCAGTCGTCGGGGGACCATGAACACTGAAGCTTTCTTT. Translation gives CASSRRGTMNTEAFF.

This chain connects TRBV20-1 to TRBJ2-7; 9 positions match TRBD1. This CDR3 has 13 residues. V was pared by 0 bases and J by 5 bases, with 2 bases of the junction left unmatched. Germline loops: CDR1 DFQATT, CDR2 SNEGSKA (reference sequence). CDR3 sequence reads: CSARDRDRDEQYF. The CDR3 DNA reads TGCAGTGCTAGAGATAGGGACAGGGACGAGCAGTACTTC.

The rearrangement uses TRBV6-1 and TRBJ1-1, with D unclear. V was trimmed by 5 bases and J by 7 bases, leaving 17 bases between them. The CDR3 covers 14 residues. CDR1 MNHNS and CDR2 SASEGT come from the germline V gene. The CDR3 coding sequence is TGTGCCAGCAGTCCCCAGACTGGGTCGAGTGAAGCTTTCTTT. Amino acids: CASSPQTGSSEAFF.

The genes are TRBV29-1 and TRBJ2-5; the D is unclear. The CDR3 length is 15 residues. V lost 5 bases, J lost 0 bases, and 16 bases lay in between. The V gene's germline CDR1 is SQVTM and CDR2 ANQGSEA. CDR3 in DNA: TGCAGCGTTATAATGCTCCTCGTCTACCAAGAGACCCAGTACTTC. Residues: CSVIMLLVYQETQYF.

As DNA, the CDR3 is TGTGCCAGCAGTTACAACTATCTAGCAAGCAATGAGCAGTTCTTC. Amino acid sequence: CASSYNYLASNEQFF. The V call is TRBV6-5, the J call TRBJ2-1; D is possibly TRBD2 (5 bases). The CDR3 is made up of 15 amino acids. Germline-derived CDR1 and CDR2 are MNHEY and SVGAGI. The V and J ends lost 2 bases and 6 bases respectively, with 14 bases between them.

The CDR3 here is CSARGGRAHTEAFF. The DNA of the CDR3 is TGCAGTGCTAGGGGGGGCAGGGCGCACACTGAAGCTTTCTTT. The V call is TRBV20-1, the J call TRBJ1-1; a possible D gene is TRBD1 (6 bases). Trimming stripped 3 bases from V and 3 bases from J, with 14 bases between. This CDR3 is 14 amino acids long. Germline V lookup: CDR1 DFQATT, CDR2 SNEGSKA (reference sequence).

This CDR3 is CASSWGTAATNEKLFF. The CDR3, as DNA: TGTGCCAGCAGCTGGGGGACGGCTGCAACTAATGAAAAACTGTTTTTT. The chain couples TRBV7-8 to TRBJ1-4, with D possibly TRBD1 on 5 matching bases. The germline V gene has CDR1 SGHVS and CDR2 FQNEAQ. V lost 4 bases, J lost 0 bases, and 12 bases lay in between. This CDR3 has 16 amino acids.

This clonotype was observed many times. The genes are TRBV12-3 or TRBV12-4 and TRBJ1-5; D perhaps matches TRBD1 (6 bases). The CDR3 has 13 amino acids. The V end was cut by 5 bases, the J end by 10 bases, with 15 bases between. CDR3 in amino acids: CASSHAGAQPQHF. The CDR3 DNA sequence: TGTGCCAGCAGTCACGCAGGGGCCCAACCCCAGCATTTT.

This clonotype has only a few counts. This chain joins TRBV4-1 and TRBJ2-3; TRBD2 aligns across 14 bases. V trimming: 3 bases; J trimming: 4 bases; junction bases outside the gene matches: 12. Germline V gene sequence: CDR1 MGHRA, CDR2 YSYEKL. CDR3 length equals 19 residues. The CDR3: CASSQTSGRVGLPADTQYF. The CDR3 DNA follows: TGCGCCAGCAGCCAGACTAGCGGGAGGGTAGGACTTCCGGCAGATACGCAGTATTTT.

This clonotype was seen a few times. CDR3 sequence: CASSLAWRGGYNEQFF. The CDR3 nucleotides are TGCGCCAGCAGCTTGGCCTGGCGGGGGGGTTACAATGAGCAGTTCTTC. V is TRBV5-1 and J is TRBJ2-1, with 9 bases aligning to TRBD2. The length of the CDR3 is 16 residues. With 0 bases clipped from V and 4 bases from J, the junction kept 5 bases outside the gene matches. CDR1 is SGHRS and CDR2 is YFSETQ in the germline V gene.

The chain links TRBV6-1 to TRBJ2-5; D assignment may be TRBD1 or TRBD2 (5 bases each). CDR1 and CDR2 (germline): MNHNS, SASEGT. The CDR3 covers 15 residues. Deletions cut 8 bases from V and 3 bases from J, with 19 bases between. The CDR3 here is CASSTSGATEETQYF. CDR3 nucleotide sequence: TGTGCCAGCTCAACCTCCGGGGCGACCGAAGAGACCCAGTACTTC.

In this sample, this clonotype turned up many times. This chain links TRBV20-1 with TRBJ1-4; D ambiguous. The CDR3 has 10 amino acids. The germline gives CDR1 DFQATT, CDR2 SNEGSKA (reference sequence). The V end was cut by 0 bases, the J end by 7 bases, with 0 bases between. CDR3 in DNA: TGCAGTGCTAGAGATGAAAAACTGTTTTTT. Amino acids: CSARDEKLFF.

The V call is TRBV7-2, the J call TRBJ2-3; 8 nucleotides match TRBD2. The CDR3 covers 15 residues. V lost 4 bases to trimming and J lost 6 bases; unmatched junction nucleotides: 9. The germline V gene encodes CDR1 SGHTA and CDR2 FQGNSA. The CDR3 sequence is CASSSSSGIMDTQYF. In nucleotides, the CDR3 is TGTGCCAGCAGCTCAAGTAGCGGGATAATGGATACGCAGTATTTT.

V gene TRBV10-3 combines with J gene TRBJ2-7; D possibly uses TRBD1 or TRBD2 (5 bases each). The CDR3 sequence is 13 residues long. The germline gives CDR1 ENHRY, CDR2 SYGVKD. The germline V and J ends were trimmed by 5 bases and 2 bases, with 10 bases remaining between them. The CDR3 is CAISRDGTYEQYF. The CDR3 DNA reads TGTGCCATCAGTAGGGACGGGACCTACGAGCAGTACTTC.